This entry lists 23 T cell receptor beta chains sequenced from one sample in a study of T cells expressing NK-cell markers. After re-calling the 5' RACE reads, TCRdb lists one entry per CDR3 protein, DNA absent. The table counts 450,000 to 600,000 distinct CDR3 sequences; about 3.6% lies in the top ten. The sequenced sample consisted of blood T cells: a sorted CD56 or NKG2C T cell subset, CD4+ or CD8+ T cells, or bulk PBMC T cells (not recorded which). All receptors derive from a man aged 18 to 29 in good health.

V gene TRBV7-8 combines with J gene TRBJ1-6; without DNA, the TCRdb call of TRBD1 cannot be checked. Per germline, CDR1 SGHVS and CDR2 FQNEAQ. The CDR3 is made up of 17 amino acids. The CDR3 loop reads CASSLARALNYNSPLHF.

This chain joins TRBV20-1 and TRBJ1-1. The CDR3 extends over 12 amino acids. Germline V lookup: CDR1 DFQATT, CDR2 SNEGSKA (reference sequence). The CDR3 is CSASSLIDEAFF.

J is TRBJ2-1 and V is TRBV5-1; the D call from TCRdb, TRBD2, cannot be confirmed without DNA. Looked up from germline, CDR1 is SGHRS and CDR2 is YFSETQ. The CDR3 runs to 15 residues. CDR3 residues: CASTPLGSLENEQFF.

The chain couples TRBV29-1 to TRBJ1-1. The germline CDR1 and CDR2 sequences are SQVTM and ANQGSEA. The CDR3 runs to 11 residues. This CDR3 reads CSYAVGTEAFF.

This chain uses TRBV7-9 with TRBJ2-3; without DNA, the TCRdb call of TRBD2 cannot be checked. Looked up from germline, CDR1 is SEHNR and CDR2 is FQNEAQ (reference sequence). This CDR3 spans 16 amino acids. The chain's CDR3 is CASSTPSAEATDTQYF.

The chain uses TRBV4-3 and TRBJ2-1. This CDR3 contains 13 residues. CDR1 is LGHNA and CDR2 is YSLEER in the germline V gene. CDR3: CASSQDRINEQFF.

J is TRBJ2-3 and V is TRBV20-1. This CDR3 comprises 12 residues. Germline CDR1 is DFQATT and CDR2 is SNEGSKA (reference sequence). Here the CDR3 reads CSGGPSTDTQYF.

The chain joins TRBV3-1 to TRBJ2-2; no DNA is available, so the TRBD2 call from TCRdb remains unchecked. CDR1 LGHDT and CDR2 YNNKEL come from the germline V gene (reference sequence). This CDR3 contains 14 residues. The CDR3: CASSQDRTSGELFF.

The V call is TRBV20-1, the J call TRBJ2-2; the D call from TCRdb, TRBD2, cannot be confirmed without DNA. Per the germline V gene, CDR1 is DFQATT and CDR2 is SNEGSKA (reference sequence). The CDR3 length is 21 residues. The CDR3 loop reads CSARKAGAGLAGSSNTGELFF.

The CDR3 sequence: CSGGGNTGELFF. The chain links TRBV29-1 to TRBJ2-2; no DNA is available, so the TRBD1 call from TCRdb remains unchecked. CDR1 SQVTM and CDR2 ANQGSEA come from the germline V gene. This CDR3 is built from 12 residues.

CDR3 protein: CASSPGTPGDIQYF. The rearrangement links TRBV18 to TRBJ2-4; TCRdb proposes TRBD1, but this gene call is untestable without DNA. The CDR3 loop spans 14 amino acids. CDR1 and CDR2 (germline): KGHSH, LQKENI. The full variable domain, in which reference TRBV18 and TRBJ2-4 provide the parts outside the CDR3, is NAGVMQNPRHLVRRRGQEARLRCSPMKGHSHVYWYRQLPEEGLKFMVYLQKENIIDESGMPKERFSAEFPKEGPSILRIQQVVRGDSAAYFCASSPGTPGDIQYFGAGTRLSVL.

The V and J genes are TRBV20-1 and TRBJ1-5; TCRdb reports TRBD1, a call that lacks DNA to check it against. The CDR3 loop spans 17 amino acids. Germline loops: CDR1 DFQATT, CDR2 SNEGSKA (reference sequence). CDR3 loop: CSADEGQGHPSTQPQHF.

The CDR3 loop reads CASSPAGGPYEQYF. This chain connects TRBV18 to TRBJ2-7; TCRdb's assignment of TRBD2 cannot be checked, as there is no DNA. The CDR3 totals 14 residues. Germline CDR1 and CDR2: KGHSH and LQKENI.

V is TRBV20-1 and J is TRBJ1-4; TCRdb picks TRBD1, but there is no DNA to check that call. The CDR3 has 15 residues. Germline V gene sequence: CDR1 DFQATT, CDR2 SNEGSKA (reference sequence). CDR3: CSAGPAGLTNEKLFF.

The CDR3 sequence is CASRAGAVYQETQYF. The chain joins TRBV2 to TRBJ2-5; TCRdb's D gene call, TRBD1, goes unchecked for lack of DNA. The CDR3 covers 15 residues. CDR1 and CDR2 from the germline V gene are SNHLY and FYNNEI.

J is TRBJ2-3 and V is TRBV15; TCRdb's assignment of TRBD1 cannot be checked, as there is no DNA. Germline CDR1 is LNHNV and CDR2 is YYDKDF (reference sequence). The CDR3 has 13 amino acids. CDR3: CATGGQGRDTQYF. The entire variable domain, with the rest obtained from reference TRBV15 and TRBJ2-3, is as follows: DAMVIQNPRYQVTQFGKPVTLSCSQTLNHNVMYWYQQKSSQAPKLLFHYYDKDFNNEADTPDNFQSRRPNTSFCFLDIRSPGLGDTAMYLCATGGQGRDTQYFGPGTRLTVL.

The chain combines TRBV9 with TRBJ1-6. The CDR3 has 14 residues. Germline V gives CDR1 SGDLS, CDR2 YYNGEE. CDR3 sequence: CASSVRSSNSPLHF. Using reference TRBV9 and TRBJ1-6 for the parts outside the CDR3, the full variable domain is DSGVTQTPKHLITATGQRVTLRCSPRSGDLSVYWYQQSLDQGLQFLIQYYNGEERAKGNILERFSAQQFPDLHSELNLSSLELGDSALYFCASSVRSSNSPLHFGNGTRLTVT.

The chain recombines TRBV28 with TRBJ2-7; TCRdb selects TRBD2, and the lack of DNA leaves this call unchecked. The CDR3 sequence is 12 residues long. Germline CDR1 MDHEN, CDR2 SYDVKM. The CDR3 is CASSFFGREQYF.

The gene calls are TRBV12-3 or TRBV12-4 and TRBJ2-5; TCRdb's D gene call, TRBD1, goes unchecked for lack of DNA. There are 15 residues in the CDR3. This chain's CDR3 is CASSPERAQGETQYF.

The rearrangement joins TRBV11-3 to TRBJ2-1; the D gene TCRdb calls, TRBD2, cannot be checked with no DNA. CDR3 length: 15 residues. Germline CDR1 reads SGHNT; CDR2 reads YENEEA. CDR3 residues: CASSASSGGNNEQFF. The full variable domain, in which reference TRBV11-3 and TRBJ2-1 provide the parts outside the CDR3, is EAGVVQSPRYKIIEKKQPVAFWCNPISGHNTLYWYLQNLGQGPELLIRYENEEAVDDSQLPKDRFSAERLKGVDSTLKIQPAELGDSAVYLCASSASSGGNNEQFFGPGTRLTVL.

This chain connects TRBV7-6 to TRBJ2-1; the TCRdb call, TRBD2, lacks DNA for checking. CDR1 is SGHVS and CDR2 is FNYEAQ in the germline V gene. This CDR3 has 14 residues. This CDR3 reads CASSFGLAENEQFF.

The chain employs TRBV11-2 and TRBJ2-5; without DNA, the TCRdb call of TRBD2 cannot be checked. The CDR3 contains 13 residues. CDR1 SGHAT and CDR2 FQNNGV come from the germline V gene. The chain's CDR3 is CASKKGLASTQYF.

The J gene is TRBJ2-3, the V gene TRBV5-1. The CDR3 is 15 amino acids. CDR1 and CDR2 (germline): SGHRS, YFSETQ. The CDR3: CASSLASQITDTQYF.